This record covers a single T cell receptor (beta chain). Authors' processing steps: Estimated nucleated cell counts came from reference gene primer amplification. Assay used: immunoSEQ multiplex PCR; TCRdb lists only in-frame clones, some missing. Clone size and the V and J calls come from that table; the DNA yielded D and trimming. The sample yields 150,000 to 200,000 clones, roughly 80% seen once. The CDR3 consists of 14 residues. V lost 4 bases, J lost 9 bases, and 9 bases stayed unmatched. The germline V gene encodes CDR1 MDHEN and CDR2 SYDVKM. This entry belongs to a study of blood T cell repertoires in COVID-19. Study information: Specimens from acute and convalescent COVID-19 originated in the United States, Italy and Spain.

The clonotype was recovered from a woman aged 70 to 79 with acute or convalescent COVID-19. This chain uses TRBV28 with TRBJ2-1; 7 nucleotides align to TRBD2. The sample consisted of peripheral blood. The CDR3 coding sequence is TGTGCCAGCAGTTCCCCAGCGGGATTACGTGAGCAGTTCTTC. Translation gives CASSSPAGLREQFF. Full variable domain (rest looked up from reference TRBV28 and TRBJ2-1): DVKVTQSSRYLVKRTGEKVFLECVQDMDHENMFWYRQDPGLGLRLIYFSYDVKMKEKGDIPEGYSVSREKKERFSLILESASTNQTSMYLCASSSPAGLREQFFGPGTRLTVL.